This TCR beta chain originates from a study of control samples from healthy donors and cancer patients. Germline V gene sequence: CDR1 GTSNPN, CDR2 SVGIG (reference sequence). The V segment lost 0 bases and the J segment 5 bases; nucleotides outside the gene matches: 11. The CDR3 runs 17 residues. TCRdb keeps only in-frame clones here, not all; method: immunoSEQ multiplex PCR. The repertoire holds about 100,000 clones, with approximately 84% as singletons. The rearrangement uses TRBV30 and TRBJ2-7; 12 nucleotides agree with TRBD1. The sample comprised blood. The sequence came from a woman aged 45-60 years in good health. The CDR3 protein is CAWSVYKGQGARNEQYF. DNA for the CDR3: TGTGCCTGGAGTGTTTACAAGGGACAGGGGGCGCGGAACGAGCAGTACTTC.